This entry describes one T cell receptor (beta chain). Its target is not known. This entry comes from a study of CD8+CD57+ T cells in acquired aplastic anemia. Study-level findings and limits: Patient CD8+CD57+ cells had less diversity than total CD4+ and CD8+ pools.

Sequencing involved patients with CD8+CD57+ cell expansion previously shown by flow cytometry. By the time of blood sampling, patients had still received no therapy. CDR3 length: 15 residues. The V end lost 4 bases, the J end lost 3 bases, and 16 bases lay between the germline ends. Germline V gene lookup returns CDR1 SNHLY and CDR2 FYNNEI. Profiles of TCR beta VDJ and CDR3 were generated from a genomic DNA template. TCRdb reprocessed the reads via MiXCR and lists one record per CDR3 protein. Of about 16,000 distinct CDR3 sequences listed, roughly 37% are singletons. The chain joins TRBV2 to TRBJ2-7, with D possibly TRBD2 on 7 matching bases. The sequence was collected from a human donor with aplastic anemia. The sequenced sample was CD8+CD57+ T cells sorted from PBMCs. The sample's subset: bead-enriched CD8+CD57+ effector memory T cells from SAA patients. CDR3 protein: CASSAKGGGYYEQYF. The CDR3 DNA follows: TGTGCCAGCAGTGCGAAGGGCGGGGGCTACTACGAGCAGTACTTC.